This entry describes one TCR beta chain. Its antigen is currently unknown. The CDR3 consists of 11 residues. The germline V gene has CDR1 SGHTA and CDR2 FQGTGA. V was trimmed by 5 bases and J by 14 bases, leaving 13 bases between them. These data belong to a study of shared clonotypes between healthy human individuals. As for the study in general: Each donor's CD8 memory used one plate, CD8 naive two, each CD4 subset three.

An even split of each subset's genomic DNA across several immunoSEQ plates was performed. Generated by immunoSEQ multiplex PCR, the TCRdb table keeps only in-frame clones and is missing some. The table lists roughly 720,000 clones, about nine tenths of them singletons. General observations from the study: Non-shared clonotypes had lower generation probabilities than those shared by all four donors.

CD45RO+ cells were combined with CCR7-negative CD45RA+ TemRA cells to form CD8 memory. This clonotype was sampled from a man aged 18-30 years in good health. Some clones in this sample may be carry-over from other donors' samples. The sample was memory CD8+ T cells from PBMCs. Subset of the sample: CD45RO+ cells pooled with CCR7-negative TemRA cells. This rearrangement joins TRBV7-3 to TRBJ2-1, with D possibly matching TRBD1 (5 bases). CDR3 amino acids: CASSPEQGKFF. The CDR3 DNA reads as TGTGCCAGCAGCCCCGAGCAGGGAAAGTTCTTC.